A selection of T cell receptor beta chains follows, all from one sample in a study of cytomegalovirus exposure and HLA in healthy donors. Assay: immunoSEQ multiplex PCR; the TCRdb copy retains only in-frame clones and omits some. This sample has about 65,000 clones; roughly 60% occur once, and the top ten carry approximately 2.6%. The specimen sequenced was PBMCs. Receptors originate from a man aged 25 to 40 in good health and CMV-seronegative. CDR3s include the opening cysteine and the closing phenylalanine or tryptophan. Fields, in order: D gene, V gene, J gene, clone size, CDR3 protein, CDR3 DNA. The D gene is left open where the match is weak. For some rows the clone size is stated as once, few or many, or as a class when expanded; others skip it.

>-|TRBV5-1|TRBJ1-6|-
CASSKDRDNSPLHF
TGCGCCAGCAGCAAGGACAGAGATAATTCACCCCTCCACTTT
>TRBD2|TRBV5-6|TRBJ2-3|-
CASSSPSGPSTDTQYF
TGTGCCAGCAGCTCGCCTAGCGGGCCAAGCACAGATACGCAGTATTTT
>-|TRBV27|TRBJ1-2|-
CASRPGFNYGYTF
TGTGCCAGCAGACCAGGGTTTAACTATGGCTACACCTTC
>-|TRBV6-1|TRBJ1-6|-
CASSEASITSLHF
TGTGCCAGCAGTGAAGCCAGTATAACATCCCTCCACTTT
>TRBD1|TRBV29-1|TRBJ1-2|-
CSVDWTGGDVYGYTF
TGCAGCGTTGATTGGACAGGGGGAGATGTCTATGGCTACACCTTC
>-|TRBV6-6|TRBJ1-1|few
CASSLRTEPLEAFF
TGTGCCAGCAGTTTAAGGACAGAACCTCTTGAAGCTTTCTTT
>-|TRBV7-2|TRBJ2-7|-
CASTRSLNRNYEQYF
TGTGCCAGCACCCGAAGCCTGAACAGAAACTACGAGCAGTACTTC
>TRBD1|TRBV12-5|TRBJ2-7|-
CASHSERFTGVNEQYF
TGTGCTAGCCATTCAGAGAGGTTTACAGGGGTCAACGAGCAGTACTTC
>TRBD1|TRBV30|TRBJ1-6|-
CAWSVRTGFSPLHF
TGTGCCTGGAGTGTGAGGACAGGGTTTTCACCCCTCCACTTT
>TRBD1|TRBV10-3|TRBJ1-1|once
CAISGSTGTGDTEAFF
TGTGCCATCAGTGGATCAACCGGGACAGGGGACACTGAAGCTTTCTTT
>-|TRBV6-5|TRBJ1-4|-
CASSYSRGNEKLFF
TGTGCCAGCAGTTACTCGCGAGGGAATGAAAAACTGTTTTTT
>-|TRBV18|TRBJ1-6|few
CASSQRQGSSPLHF
TGTGCCAGCTCACAACGGCAGGGCAGTTCACCCCTCCACTTT
>-|TRBV5-1|TRBJ2-5|few
CASSFTGVGETQYF
TGCGCCAGCAGCTTTACGGGAGTCGGGGAGACCCAGTACTTC
>-|TRBV6-5|TRBJ1-4|-
CASSFQGGGEKLFF
TGTGCCAGCAGTTTCCAAGGGGGTGGCGAAAAACTGTTTTTT
>TRBD2|TRBV30|TRBJ2-1|-
CAWSLSGAYNEQFF
TGTGCCTGGAGTCTTAGCGGGGCCTACAATGAGCAGTTCTTC
>-|TRBV5-6|TRBJ1-5|few
CASSIRGLSNQPQHF
TGTGCCAGCAGCATCCGGGGGTTAAGCAATCAGCCCCAGCATTTT
>-|TRBV27|TRBJ1-1|-
CASSSGLRATEAFF
TGTGCCAGCAGTTCAGGACTACGGGCCACTGAAGCTTTCTTT
>-|TRBV29-1|TRBJ1-1|-
CSVNSPMNTEAFF
TGCAGCGTAAACAGCCCCATGAACACTGAAGCTTTCTTT
>-|TRBV6-5|TRBJ1-1|-
CASSYSTGEARAFF
TGTGCCAGCAGTTACTCGACAGGTGAGGCACGGGCTTTCTTT
>-|TRBV13|TRBJ2-1|-
CASSLDPSSYNEQFF
TGTGCCAGCAGCTTAGACCCCAGCTCCTACAATGAGCAGTTCTTC
>-|TRBV7-2|TRBJ2-7|once
CASSPIRQQGYEQYF
TGTGCCAGCAGCCCCATCCGCCAACAGGGCTACGAGCAGTACTTC
>-|TRBV9|TRBJ1-4|-
CASSVVPEGGEKLFF
TGTGCCAGCAGCGTAGTCCCTGAGGGGGGGGAAAAACTGTTTTTT
>-|TRBV5-6|TRBJ1-1|-
CASSNQGFSTEAFF
TGTGCCAGCAGCAATCAGGGTTTTTCCACTGAAGCTTTCTTT
>TRBD2|TRBV19|TRBJ2-7|few
CASSSRTRDYEQYF
TGTGCCAGTAGTTCCCGGACTAGGGACTACGAGCAGTACTTC
>-|TRBV19|TRBJ1-2|-
CASREAGNYGYTF
TGTGCCAGTAGAGAGGCAGGGAACTATGGCTACACCTTC
>-|TRBV5-1|TRBJ1-1|-
CASSITQYTEAFF
TGCGCCAGCAGCATTACCCAGTACACTGAAGCTTTCTTT
>-|TRBV19|TRBJ1-5|-
CASSSQPQHF
TGTGCCAGTTCTAGCCAGCCCCAGCATTTT
>TRBD1|TRBV9|TRBJ2-7|-
CASSVGPTGGTDEQYF
TGTGCCAGCAGCGTAGGCCCGACAGGGGGTACGGACGAGCAGTACTTC
>TRBD2|TRBV11-2|TRBJ2-5|-
CASSRGTSGKETQYF
TGTGCCAGCAGCCGTGGGACTAGCGGGAAAGAGACCCAGTACTTC
>TRBD1|TRBV7-9|TRBJ1-6|-
CASSLIQGAKSPLHF
TGTGCCAGCAGCCTGATACAGGGGGCAAAATCACCCCTCCACTTT
>TRBD1|TRBV25-1|TRBJ1-1|-
CASTTDREVAEAFF
TGTGCCAGCACCACCGACAGGGAGGTAGCTGAAGCTTTCTTT
>TRBD2|TRBV9|TRBJ2-5|few
CASSVGGSGGETQYF
TGTGCCAGCAGCGTAGGCGGTAGCGGGGGAGAGACCCAGTACTTC
>-|TRBV6-4|TRBJ2-5|-
CASMGAGLRQETQYF
TGTGCCAGCATGGGGGCAGGCCTTCGACAAGAGACCCAGTACTTC
>-|TRBV27|TRBJ2-7|-
CATQAGLELYF
TGTGCCACTCAGGCGGGATTGGAGCTGTACTTC
>TRBD1|TRBV5-4|TRBJ2-7|-
CASSPGTGIYEQYF
TGTGCCAGCAGCCCCGGGACAGGGATCTACGAGCAGTACTTC
>TRBD2|TRBV4-2|TRBJ2-1|-
CASSQGDSGFDEQFF
TGTGCCAGCAGCCAAGGGGATAGCGGGTTTGATGAGCAGTTCTTC
>-|TRBV30|TRBJ1-3|-
CAWTPDTYSGNTIYF
TGTGCCTGGACTCCAGACACCTACTCTGGAAACACCATATATTTT
>TRBD1|TRBV30|TRBJ1-5|-
CAWSFTGGSQPQHF
TGTGCCTGGTCCTTCACAGGGGGAAGTCAGCCCCAGCATTTT
>-|TRBV6-5|TRBJ1-1|-
CASTKGLATEAFF
TGTGCCAGCACTAAGGGACTCGCCACTGAAGCTTTCTTT
>TRBD1|TRBV7-8|TRBJ1-2|-
CASSLRTGAYYGYTF
TGTGCCAGCAGCTTAAGGACAGGGGCGTACTATGGCTACACCTTC
>-|TRBV5-1|TRBJ1-1|-
CASSLGGFTEAFF
TGCGCCAGCAGCTTGGGAGGGTTCACTGAAGCTTTCTTT
>-|TRBV7-6|TRBJ1-5|few
CASSLMTGSNQPQHF
TGTGCCAGCAGCTTAATGACAGGTAGCAATCAGCCCCAGCATTTT
>-|TRBV20-1|TRBJ1-1|-
CSARSETEAFF
TGCAGTGCTAGAAGTGAGACTGAAGCTTTCTTT
>TRBD2|TRBV15|TRBJ2-1|-
CATSTRDYTYNEQFF
TGTGCCACCAGCACCCGGGACTATACCTACAATGAGCAGTTCTTC
>TRBD2|TRBV6-6|TRBJ2-1|few
CASSITSGGYNEQFF
TGTGCCAGCAGTATAACTAGCGGGGGTTACAATGAGCAGTTCTTC
>-|TRBV25-1|TRBJ1-2|-
CASSESYGYTF
TGTGCCAGCAGTGAATCTTATGGCTACACCTTC
>-|TRBV7-2|TRBJ2-2|few
CASSPQGNTGELFF
TGTGCCAGCAGCCCTCAGGGGAACACCGGGGAGCTGTTTTTT